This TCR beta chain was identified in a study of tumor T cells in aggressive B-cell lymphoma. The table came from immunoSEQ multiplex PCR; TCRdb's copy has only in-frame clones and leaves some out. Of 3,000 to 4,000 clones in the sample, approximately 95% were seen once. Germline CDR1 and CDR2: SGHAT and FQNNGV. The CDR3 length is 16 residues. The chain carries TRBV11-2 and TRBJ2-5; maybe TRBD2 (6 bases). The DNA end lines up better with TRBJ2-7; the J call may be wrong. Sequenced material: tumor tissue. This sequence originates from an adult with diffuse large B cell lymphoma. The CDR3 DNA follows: TGTGCCAGCAGCCTCGGCCCGGGGGAACGGTCCTACGAGCAGTACTTC. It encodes CASSLGPGERSYEQYF.